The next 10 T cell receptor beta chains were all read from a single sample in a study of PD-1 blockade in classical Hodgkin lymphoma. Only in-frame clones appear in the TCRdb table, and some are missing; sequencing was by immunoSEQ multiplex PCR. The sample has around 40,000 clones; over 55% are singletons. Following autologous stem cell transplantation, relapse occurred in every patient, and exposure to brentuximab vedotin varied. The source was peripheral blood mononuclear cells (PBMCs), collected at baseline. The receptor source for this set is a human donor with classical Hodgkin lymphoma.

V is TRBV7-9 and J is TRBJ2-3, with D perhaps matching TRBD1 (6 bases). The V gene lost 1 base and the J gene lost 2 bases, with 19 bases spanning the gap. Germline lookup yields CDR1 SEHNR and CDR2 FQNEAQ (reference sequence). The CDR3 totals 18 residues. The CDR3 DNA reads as TGTGCCAGCAGCTTAGGCCCCCGCCCGGGACAAACCACAGATACGCAGTATTTT. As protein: CASSLGPRPGQTTDTQYF.

The CDR3 sequence: CASSLGYFGKGTGTGVYEQYF. The CDR3 DNA follows: TGCGCCAGCAGCTTGGGCTACTTTGGGAAAGGAACCGGGACAGGGGTCTACGAGCAGTACTTC. The genes are TRBV5-1 and TRBJ2-7, with 10 bases fitting TRBD1. In germline, CDR1 is SGHRS, CDR2 YFSETQ. J was trimmed by 3 bases and V by 0 bases; bases with no gene match: 21. The CDR3 covers 21 residues.

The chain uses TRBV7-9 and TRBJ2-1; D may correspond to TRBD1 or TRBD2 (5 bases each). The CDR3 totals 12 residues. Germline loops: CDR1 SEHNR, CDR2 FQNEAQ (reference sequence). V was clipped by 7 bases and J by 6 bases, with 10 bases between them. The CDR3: CASTGGGNEQFF. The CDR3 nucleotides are TGTGCCAGCACCGGTGGGGGCAATGAGCAGTTCTTC.

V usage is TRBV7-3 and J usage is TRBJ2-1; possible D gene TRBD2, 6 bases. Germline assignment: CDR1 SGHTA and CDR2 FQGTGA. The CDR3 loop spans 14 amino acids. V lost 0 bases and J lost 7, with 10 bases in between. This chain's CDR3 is CASSLTGSGNEQFF. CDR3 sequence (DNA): TGTGCCAGCAGCTTAACCGGGAGTGGTAATGAGCAGTTCTTC.

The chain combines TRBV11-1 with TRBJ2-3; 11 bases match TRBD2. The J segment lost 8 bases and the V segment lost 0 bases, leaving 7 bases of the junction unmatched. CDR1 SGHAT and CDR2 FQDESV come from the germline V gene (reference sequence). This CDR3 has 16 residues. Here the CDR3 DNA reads TGTGCCAGCAGCTTAGCTGGGACTAGCGGAGACCTTACGCAGTATTTT. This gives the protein CASSLAGTSGDLTQYF.

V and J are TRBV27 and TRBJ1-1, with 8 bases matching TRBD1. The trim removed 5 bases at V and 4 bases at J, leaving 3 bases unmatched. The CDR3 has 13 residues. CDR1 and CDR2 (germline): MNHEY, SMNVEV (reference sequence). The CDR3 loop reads CASSHGQGTEAFF. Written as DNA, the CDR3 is TGTGCCAGCAGTCATGGACAGGGCACTGAAGCTTTCTTT.

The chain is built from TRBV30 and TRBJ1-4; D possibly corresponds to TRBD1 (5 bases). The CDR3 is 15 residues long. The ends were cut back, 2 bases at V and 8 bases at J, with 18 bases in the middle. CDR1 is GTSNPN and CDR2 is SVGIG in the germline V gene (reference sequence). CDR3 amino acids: CAWSPRVGWGEKLFF. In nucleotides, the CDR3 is TGTGCCTGGAGTCCACGCGTCGGCTGGGGGGAAAAACTGTTTTTT. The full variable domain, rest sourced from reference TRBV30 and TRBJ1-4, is SQTIHQWPATLVQPVGSPLSLECTVEGTSNPNLYWYRQAAGRGLQLLFYSVGIGQISSEVPQNLSASRPQDRQFILSSKKLLLSDSGFYLCAWSPRVGWGEKLFFGSGTQLSVL.

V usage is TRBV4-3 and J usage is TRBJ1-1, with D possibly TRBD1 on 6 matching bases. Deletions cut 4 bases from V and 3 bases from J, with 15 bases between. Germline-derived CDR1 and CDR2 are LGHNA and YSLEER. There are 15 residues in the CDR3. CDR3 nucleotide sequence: TGCGCCAGCAGCCCCCCAGAAGGACAGCACACTGAAGCTTTCTTT. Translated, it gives CASSPPEGQHTEAFF.

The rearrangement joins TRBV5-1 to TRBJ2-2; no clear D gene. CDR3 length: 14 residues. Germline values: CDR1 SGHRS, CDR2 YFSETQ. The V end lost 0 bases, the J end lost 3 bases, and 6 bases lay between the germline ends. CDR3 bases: TGCGCCAGCAGCTTGGGGTCCTACACCGGGGAGCTGTTTTTT. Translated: CASSLGSYTGELFF.

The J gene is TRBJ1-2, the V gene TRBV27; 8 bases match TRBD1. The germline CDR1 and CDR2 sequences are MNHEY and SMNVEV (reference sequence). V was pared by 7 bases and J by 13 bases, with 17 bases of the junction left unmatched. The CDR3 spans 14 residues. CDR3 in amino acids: CASTATVQGAGVTF. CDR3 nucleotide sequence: TGTGCCAGCACCGCAACGGTGCAGGGGGCCGGGGTCACCTTC.